Below, one T cell receptor (beta chain) is given with its context. V lost 2 bases and J 2 bases, leaving 13 bases between the germline ends. The germline V gene encodes CDR1 SGDLS and CDR2 YYNGEE. The CDR3 length is 15 residues. All of the donors resided in Nashville, Tennessee, and each was a Caucasian adult. From CD4+ cells came CD45RA+ naive and CD45RA-negative memory subsets. This entry is derived from a study of shared clonotypes between healthy human individuals. Background on the study: Per donor, CD8 memory used one plate, CD8 naive used two, CD4 memory used three and CD4 naive used three.

Only in-frame clones appear in the TCRdb table, and some are missing; sequencing was by immunoSEQ multiplex PCR. The data show roughly 1 million clones, approximately 72% seen once. The TCR comes from a man aged 18 to 29 in good health. The specimen was memory CD4+ T cells sorted from blood. Subset meaning: CD45RA-negative fraction. The rearrangement uses TRBV9 and TRBJ2-5; D is possibly TRBD1 (6 bases). In nucleotides, the CDR3 is TGTGCCAGCAGCGTTAGCCAGGGGCCGCAAGAGACCCAGTACTTC. Translating it yields CASSVSQGPQETQYF.